This passage covers 28 T cell receptor beta chains from one sample sequenced in a study of CD8 T cells in Susac syndrome. A quantity of roughly 0.5 to 1 ug RNA underwent reverse transcription using random hexamers. TCRdb reanalysed the immunoSEQ multiplex PCR reads using MiXCR and keeps one entry per CDR3 protein. The sample gives 150,000 to 200,000 distinct CDR3 sequences, roughly 95% of which show up once; roughly 0.13% is in the top ten. Sequencing input: CD4+ T cells from PBMCs. These receptors were obtained from a human donor in good health.

The V gene is TRBV3-1, the J gene TRBJ2-5; D may be TRBD1 or TRBD2 (5 bases each). The CDR3 is 15 residues long. Germline V lookup: CDR1 LGHDT, CDR2 YNNKEL (reference sequence). Trimming removed 1 base from V and 1 base from J, with 10 bases in between. The DNA for the CDR3 is TGTGCCAGCAGCCAAGGGGGGATAGTCCAAGAGACCCAGTACTTC. This translates into CASSQGGIVQETQYF.

This clonotype was observed once. The chain recombines TRBV6-6 with TRBJ2-7; perhaps TRBD1 as D (5 bases). V lost 0 bases to trimming and J lost 2 bases, with 8 bases between them. This CDR3 has 14 residues. Germline CDR1 is MNHNY and CDR2 is SVGAGI (reference sequence). This CDR3 reads CASSYSDSPYEQYF. CDR3 bases: TGTGCCAGCAGTTACTCTGACAGTCCCTACGAGCAGTACTTC.

V usage is TRBV29-1 and J usage is TRBJ2-2; D gene ambiguous. The CDR3 contains 14 residues. V was clipped by 4 bases and J by 0 bases, with 9 bases between them. Germline CDR1 reads SQVTM; CDR2 reads ANQGSEA. For the CDR3, the DNA is TGCAGCGTTGGGGCGAACGCGAACACCGGGGAGCTGTTTTTT. Its protein product is CSVGANANTGELFF.

V and J are TRBV7-6 and TRBJ1-1; D gene unclear. The CDR3 runs 17 residues. Germline CDR1 reads SGHVS; CDR2 reads FNYEAQ. Deletions cut 0 bases from V and 1 base from J, with 15 bases between. CDR3 amino acids: CASSLAWTLGRNTEAFF. In nucleotides, the CDR3 is TGTGCCAGCAGCTTAGCGTGGACCCTAGGGAGGAACACTGAAGCTTTCTTT.

The chain joins TRBV2 to TRBJ2-3; D gene uncertain. Trimming left V 1 base short and J 6 bases short, with 2 bases between. CDR3 length equals 11 residues. Germline V gives CDR1 SNHLY, CDR2 FYNNEI. The CDR3 coding sequence is TGTGCCAGCAGTGAAGTTGATACGCAGTATTTT. Protein: CASSEVDTQYF. The full variable domain, completed using reference TRBV2 and TRBJ2-3, is EPEVTQTPSHQVTQMGQEVILRCVPISNHLYFYWYRQILGQKVEFLVSFYNNEISEKSEIFDDQFSVERPDGSNFTLKIRSTKLEDSAMYFCASSEVDTQYFGPGTRLTVL.

The rearrangement uses TRBV4-2 and TRBJ1-2; a possible D gene is TRBD1 (5 bases). This CDR3 is built from 15 residues. Germline V gene lookup returns CDR1 LGHNA and CDR2 YNFKEQ. The V end was cut by 0 bases, the J end by 2 bases, with 10 bases between. The CDR3 reads CASSQETAENYGYTF. Written as DNA, the CDR3 is TGTGCCAGCAGCCAAGAGACAGCCGAGAACTATGGCTACACCTTC.

V gene TRBV7-3 combines with J gene TRBJ2-1; TRBD2 aligns across 8 bases. The CDR3 sequence is 16 residues long. Germline V gene lookup returns CDR1 SGHTA and CDR2 FQGTGA. V dropped 2 bases and J dropped 4; count of bases not matched to a gene: 7. The CDR3 spells CASSLAGRGVYNEQFF. The CDR3 nucleotides read TGTGCCAGCAGCTTAGCTGGGCGGGGGGTTTACAATGAGCAGTTCTTC.

For the CDR3, the DNA is TGTGCCAGCAGTTTATTATTTCCCCCGAACTTCTCCCGACTGCGGGAGCTGTTTTTT. Amino acids: CASSLLFPPNFSRLRELFF. The rearrangement links TRBV12-3 or TRBV12-4 to TRBJ2-2, with no clear D. The length of the CDR3 is 19 residues. Trimming pared 2 bases from V and 9 bases from J, leaving 28 bases between.

J is TRBJ2-2 and V is TRBV9; the D call may be TRBD1 or TRBD2 (7 bases each). In germline, CDR1 is SGDLS, CDR2 YYNGEE. CDR3 length: 16 amino acids. Trimming cost V 0 bases and J 3 bases, with 12 bases left between them. The CDR3 region is CASSVGAGGDTGELFF. The CDR3 DNA reads TGTGCCAGCAGCGTAGGGGCAGGGGGGGACACCGGGGAGCTGTTTTTT.

The J gene is TRBJ1-2, the V gene TRBV29-1; D unresolved. Per germline, CDR1 SQVTM and CDR2 ANQGSEA. With 7 bases removed from V and 8 bases from J, the gap between germline ends came to 11 bases. This CDR3 is built from 10 residues. The CDR3 loop is CSAGSGGYTF. The CDR3 bases are TGCAGCGCCGGGTCCGGGGGCTACACCTTC.

This chain links TRBV12-5 with TRBJ1-5; D might be TRBD1 (6 bases). This CDR3 spans 15 amino acids. The germline V and J ends were trimmed by 1 base and 5 bases, with 12 bases remaining between them. Germline V gene sequence: CDR1 LGHNT, CDR2 FRNRAP. The CDR3 DNA reads as TGTGCTAGTGGTTTGGGACAGGCGACCCATCAGCCCCAGCATTTT. Protein: CASGLGQATHQPQHF. Using reference TRBV12-5 and TRBJ1-5 for the parts outside the CDR3, the full variable domain is DARVTQTPRHKVTEMGQEVTMRCQPILGHNTVFWYRQTMMQGLELLAYFRNRAPLDDSGMPKDRFSAEMPDATLATLKIQPSEPRDSAVYFCASGLGQATHQPQHFGDGTRLSIL.

This clonotype was detected once. CDR3: CASSLGTVSGANVLTF. The CDR3 DNA reads TGTGCCAGCAGCCTCGGGACAGTCTCTGGGGCCAACGTCCTGACTTTC. The chain joins TRBV9 to TRBJ2-6, with TRBD1 matching 7 bases. Germline loops: CDR1 SGDLS, CDR2 YYNGEE. The V and J ends lost 4 bases and 0 bases, in that order; junction bases with no gene match: 4. This CDR3 comprises 16 residues.

The rearrangement uses TRBV9 and TRBJ2-4, with a possible D match to TRBD1 (5 bases). Germline-derived CDR1 and CDR2 are SGDLS and YYNGEE. The CDR3 has 15 residues. Trimming took off 0 bases at V and 0 bases at J, with 7 bases between the two ends. Written as DNA, the CDR3 is TGTGCCAGCAGCGTAGATGACAGAGCCAAAAACATTCAGTACTTC. Protein sequence: CASSVDDRAKNIQYF.

This chain joins TRBV7-9 and TRBJ1-1; weak D call: TRBD1 (5 bases). The CDR3 is made up of 15 amino acids. The V gene lost 5 bases and the J gene lost 2 bases, with 15 bases spanning the gap. Germline V gene lookup returns CDR1 SEHNR and CDR2 FQNEAQ (reference sequence). CDR3 sequence reads: CASSLSLGVNTEAFF. The CDR3 DNA reads TGTGCCAGCAGCCTCTCCCTGGGGGTAAACACTGAAGCTTTCTTT.

The V call is TRBV2, the J call TRBJ2-2, with 9 bases matching TRBD2. Germline V gene sequence: CDR1 SNHLY, CDR2 FYNNEI. The CDR3 extends over 16 amino acids. Unmatched junction bases numbered 10, after V lost 3 bases and J lost 8 bases. Written as DNA, the CDR3 is TGTGCCAGCAGTGATGGTAGCGGGGGTTTCGGGGGGGAGCTGTTTTTT. It encodes CASSDGSGGFGGELFF.

The J gene is TRBJ1-4, the V gene TRBV5-1; D is undetermined. The CDR3 runs 15 residues. Germline V gives CDR1 SGHRS, CDR2 YFSETQ. V was pared by 0 bases and J by 0 bases, with 6 bases between. DNA for the CDR3: TGCGCCAGCAGCTTGGCCCGAACAACTAATGAAAAACTGTTTTTT. Translating it yields CASSLARTTNEKLFF.

J is TRBJ1-1 and V is TRBV27, with 8 nucleotides matching TRBD1. The CDR3 extends over 13 amino acids. V dropped 2 bases and J dropped 11; count of bases not matched to a gene: 7. Germline V CDR1 and CDR2: MNHEY, SMNVEV (reference sequence). CDR3 bases: TGTGCCAGCAGTTTAGCCCGGACAGGGTACGCTTTCTTT. Amino acid sequence: CASSLARTGYAFF.

The V gene is TRBV18, the J gene TRBJ1-1; D uncertain. Trimming shortened V by 2 bases and J by 11 bases, and 15 bases separated the two germline ends. This CDR3 spans 13 amino acids. Per the germline V gene, CDR1 is KGHSH and CDR2 is LQKENI. The DNA of the CDR3 is TGTGCCAGCTCACCAGAGACAATTGGTAACGCTTTCTTT. This gives the protein CASSPETIGNAFF.

With respect to this clonotype: An end of the junction does not agree with germline; a read error may underlie this. This chain connects TRBV18 to TRBJ2-7; 8 bases are a match to TRBD2. Per germline, CDR1 KGHSH and CDR2 LQKENI. The CDR3 has 12 residues. The CDR3 DNA is TGTGCCAGCTCGACGGGGGGGTACGTGCAGTACTTC. This sequence encodes CASSTGGYVQYF.

The chain employs TRBV5-1 and TRBJ2-2; tentatively, D is TRBD2 (6 bases). CDR3 length equals 14 residues. V was shortened by 4 bases and J by 4 bases, with 11 bases between the two germline ends. From germline, CDR1 is SGHRS and CDR2 YFSETQ. The CDR3 loop reads CASSRDLPTGELFF. The CDR3 DNA reads as TGCGCCAGCAGCCGGGACTTGCCCACCGGGGAGCTGTTTTTT. The full variable domain, rest sourced from reference TRBV5-1 and TRBJ2-2, is KAGVTQTPRYLIKTRGQQVTLSCSPISGHRSVSWYQQTPGQGLQFLFEYFSETQRNKGNFPGRFSGRQFSNSRSEMNVSTLELGDSALYLCASSRDLPTGELFFGEGSRLTVL.

V is TRBV5-1 and J is TRBJ1-1; 7 bases match TRBD1. This CDR3 comprises 13 residues. CDR1 is SGHRS, CDR2 YFSETQ, per germline. Unmatched junction bases numbered 2, after V lost 3 bases and J lost 3 bases. CDR3 amino acids: CASSSRGDTEAFF. As DNA, the CDR3 is TGCGCCAGCAGCTCCAGGGGGGACACTGAAGCTTTCTTT.

CDR3 region: CASRRGAQDTQYF. The CDR3 DNA sequence: TGTGCCAGCCGTCGGGGGGCGCAAGATACGCAGTATTTT. The V gene is TRBV3-1, the J gene TRBJ2-3; D possibly corresponds to TRBD2 (7 bases). Germline assignment: CDR1 LGHDT and CDR2 YNNKEL (reference sequence). The CDR3 consists of 13 residues. With 8 bases removed from V and 5 bases from J, the gap between germline ends came to 14 bases.

The chain employs TRBV20-1 and TRBJ2-5; TRBD2 matches 8 bases. The CDR3 has 13 amino acids. Per germline, CDR1 DFQATT and CDR2 SNEGSKA (reference sequence). V shed 6 bases and J 5 bases; nucleotides not matched to a gene: 8. CDR3 in amino acids: CSAQRGKGETQYF. In DNA form, the CDR3 reads TGCAGTGCGCAGCGGGGGAAGGGGGAGACCCAGTACTTC.

The count of this clonotype is one. The J gene is TRBJ2-7, the V gene TRBV3-1; D possibly corresponds to TRBD1 (6 bases). Trimming cost V 4 bases and J 5 bases, with 12 bases left between them. In germline, CDR1 is LGHDT, CDR2 YNNKEL (reference sequence). CDR3 length equals 13 residues. DNA of the CDR3: TGTGCCAGCAGCCTTAACCGGGACAACGAGCAGTACTTC. As protein: CASSLNRDNEQYF.

The V call is TRBV7-2, the J call TRBJ1-5; no firm D call. Looked up from germline, CDR1 is SGHTA and CDR2 is FQGNSA. The length of the CDR3 is 14 residues. Trimming took 0 bases from V and 5 from J, leaving 8 bases between them. The DNA for the CDR3 is TGTGCCAGCAGCTTAGCGCTAGGTTATCAGCCCCAGCATTTT. It yields the protein CASSLALGYQPQHF.

The chain combines TRBV12-3 or TRBV12-4 with TRBJ2-2; D not certain. The CDR3 covers 14 residues. V lost 3 bases to trimming and J lost 3 bases, with 8 bases between them. CDR3 loop: CASSLTVYTGELFF. CDR3 bases: TGTGCCAGCAGTTTGACGGTGTACACCGGGGAGCTGTTTTTT.

The gene calls are TRBV21-1 and TRBJ2-2; TRBD1, the table's D call, was not compared with the DNA. TRBV21-1 is shown as a pseudogene. The CDR3 length is 15 residues. The CDR3 sequence: CASSKAEGVTGELFF. The CDR3 DNA reads TGTGCCAGCAGCAAAGCGGAGGGGGTCACCGGGGAGCTGTTTTTT.

The genes are TRBV5-1 and TRBJ1-1; unclear D gene. Trimming removed 1 base from V and 4 bases from J, with 11 bases in between. The CDR3 is made up of 14 amino acids. The germline V gene has CDR1 SGHRS and CDR2 YFSETQ. CDR3 nucleotides: TGCGCCAGCAGCTTGCGAGTAGAGGGCACTGAAGCTTTCTTT. Protein: CASSLRVEGTEAFF.